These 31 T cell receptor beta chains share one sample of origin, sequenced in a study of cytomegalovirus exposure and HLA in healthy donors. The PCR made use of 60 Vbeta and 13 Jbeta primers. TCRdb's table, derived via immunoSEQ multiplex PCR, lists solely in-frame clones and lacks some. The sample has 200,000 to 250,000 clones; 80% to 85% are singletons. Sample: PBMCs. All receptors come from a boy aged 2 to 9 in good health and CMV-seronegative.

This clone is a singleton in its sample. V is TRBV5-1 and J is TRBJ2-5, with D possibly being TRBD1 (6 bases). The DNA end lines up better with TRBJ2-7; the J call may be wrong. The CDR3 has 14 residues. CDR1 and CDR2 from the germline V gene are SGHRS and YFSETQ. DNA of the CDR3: TGCGCCAGCAGCTTCCTCCAGGGGACCTACGAGCAGTACTTC. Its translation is CASSFLQGTYEQYF.

CDR3 coding DNA: TGTGCCAGCAGATCGACAGGGGTCTATGGCTACACCTTC. This translates into CASRSTGVYGYTF. This chain links TRBV6-1 with TRBJ1-2; 8 bases map to TRBD1. CDR3 size: 13 residues. Trimming removed 6 bases from V and 4 bases from J; junction bases left unmatched: 4. Germline lookup yields CDR1 MNHNS and CDR2 SASEGT.

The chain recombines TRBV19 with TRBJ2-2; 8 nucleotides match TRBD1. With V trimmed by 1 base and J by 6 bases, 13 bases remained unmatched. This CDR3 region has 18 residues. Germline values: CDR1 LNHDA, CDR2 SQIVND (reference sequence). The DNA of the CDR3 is TGTGCCAGTAGTATAGGGACAGGGTCCCTCCTACAGTCCGGGGAGCTGTTTTTT. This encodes CASSIGTGSLLQSGELFF.

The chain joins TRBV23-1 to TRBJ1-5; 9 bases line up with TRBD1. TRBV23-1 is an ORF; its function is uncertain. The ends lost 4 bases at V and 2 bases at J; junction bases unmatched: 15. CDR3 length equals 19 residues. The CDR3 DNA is TGCGCCAGCAGTCCGAGGGGGAGGACAGGGGACAGTGGCAATCAGCCCCAGCATTTT. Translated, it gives CASSPRGRTGDSGNQPQHF.

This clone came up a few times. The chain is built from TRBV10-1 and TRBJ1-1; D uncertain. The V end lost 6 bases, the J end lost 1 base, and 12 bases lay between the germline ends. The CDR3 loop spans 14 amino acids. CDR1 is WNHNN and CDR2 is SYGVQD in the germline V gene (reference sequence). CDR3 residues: CASRPAGQNTEAFF. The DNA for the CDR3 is TGCGCCAGCAGGCCCGCTGGGCAGAACACTGAAGCTTTCTTT.

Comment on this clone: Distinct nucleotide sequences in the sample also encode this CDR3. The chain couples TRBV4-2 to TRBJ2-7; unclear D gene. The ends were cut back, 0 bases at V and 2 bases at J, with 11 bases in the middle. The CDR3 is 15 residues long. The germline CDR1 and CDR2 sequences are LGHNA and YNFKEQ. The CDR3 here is CASSQEMTRTYEQYF. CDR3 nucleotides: TGTGCCAGCAGCCAAGAGATGACGCGGACCTACGAGCAGTACTTC.

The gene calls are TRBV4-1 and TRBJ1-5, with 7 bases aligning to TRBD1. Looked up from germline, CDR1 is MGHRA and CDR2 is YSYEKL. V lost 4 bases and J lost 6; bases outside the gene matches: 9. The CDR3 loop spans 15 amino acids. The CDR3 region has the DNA TGCGCCAGCAGCCCCGACAGGGAGCGGCGTCAGCCCCAGCATTTT. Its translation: CASSPDRERRQPQHF.

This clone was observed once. CDR3 bases: TGCGCCAGCAGCCGGACCAACAGGGGGCGAAGCGGCTACACCTTC. Encoded protein: CASSRTNRGRSGYTF. The chain recombines TRBV5-1 with TRBJ1-2, with 9 bases identical to TRBD1. Germline V gene data show CDR1 as SGHRS and CDR2 as YFSETQ. V shed 4 bases, J shed 8 bases, and the junction held 12 bases outside the gene matches. This CDR3 has 15 amino acids. The full variable domain, in which reference TRBV5-1 and TRBJ1-2 provide the parts outside the CDR3, is KAGVTQTPRYLIKTRGQQVTLSCSPISGHRSVSWYQQTPGQGLQFLFEYFSETQRNKGNFPGRFSGRQFSNSRSEMNVSTLELGDSALYLCASSRTNRGRSGYTFGSGTRLTVV.

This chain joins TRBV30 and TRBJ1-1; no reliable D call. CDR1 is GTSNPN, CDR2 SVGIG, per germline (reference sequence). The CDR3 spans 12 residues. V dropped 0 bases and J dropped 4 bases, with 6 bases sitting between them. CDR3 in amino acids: CAWSVSSTEAFF. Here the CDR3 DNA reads TGTGCCTGGAGTGTGAGTAGCACTGAAGCTTTCTTT.

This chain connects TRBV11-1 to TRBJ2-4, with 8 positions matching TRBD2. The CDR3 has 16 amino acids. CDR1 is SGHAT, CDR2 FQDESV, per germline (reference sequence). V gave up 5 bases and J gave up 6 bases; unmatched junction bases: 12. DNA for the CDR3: TGTGCCAGCAGCCCACGGAAGGGACTAGGTGGAAACATTCAGTACTTC. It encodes CASSPRKGLGGNIQYF.

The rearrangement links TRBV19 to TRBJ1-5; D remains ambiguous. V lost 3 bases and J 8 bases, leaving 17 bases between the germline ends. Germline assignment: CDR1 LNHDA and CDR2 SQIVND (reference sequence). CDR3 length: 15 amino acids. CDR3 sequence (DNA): TGTGCCAGTAGTATCGGACTGGGTAAGGTTAAGCCCCAGCATTTT. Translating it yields CASSIGLGKVKPQHF.

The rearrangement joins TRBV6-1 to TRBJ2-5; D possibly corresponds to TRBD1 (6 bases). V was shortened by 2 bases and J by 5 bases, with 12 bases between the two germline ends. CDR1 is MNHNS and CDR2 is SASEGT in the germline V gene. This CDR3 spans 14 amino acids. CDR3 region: CASSELTGSETQYF. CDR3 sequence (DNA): TGTGCCAGCAGTGAATTAACAGGGTCGGAGACCCAGTACTTC.

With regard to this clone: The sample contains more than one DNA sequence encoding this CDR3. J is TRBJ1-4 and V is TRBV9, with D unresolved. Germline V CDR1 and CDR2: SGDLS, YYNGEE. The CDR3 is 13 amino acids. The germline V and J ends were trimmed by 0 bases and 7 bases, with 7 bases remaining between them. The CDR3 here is CASSVGMAEKLFF. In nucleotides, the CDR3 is TGTGCCAGCAGCGTAGGAATGGCTGAAAAACTGTTTTTT.

The CDR3 reads CASSLGPSQPQHF. The CDR3, as DNA: TGTGCCAGCAGCTTAGGCCCCAGTCAGCCCCAGCATTTT. The chain employs TRBV7-2 and TRBJ1-5; D uncertain. This CDR3 region has 13 residues. Germline loops: CDR1 SGHTA, CDR2 FQGNSA. Trimming shortened V by 1 base and J by 6 bases, and 7 bases separated the two germline ends.

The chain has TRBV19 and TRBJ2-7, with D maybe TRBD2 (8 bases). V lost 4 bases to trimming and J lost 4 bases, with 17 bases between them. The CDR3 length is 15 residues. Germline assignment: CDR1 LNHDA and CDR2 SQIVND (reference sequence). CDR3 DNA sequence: TGTGCCAGTAGTACCGGGGGGGACAGAACATACGAGCAGTACTTC. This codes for CASSTGGDRTYEQYF. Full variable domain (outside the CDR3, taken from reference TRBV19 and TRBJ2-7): DGGITQSPKYLFRKEGQNVTLSCEQNLNHDAMYWYRQDPGQGLRLIYYSQIVNDFQKGDIAEGYSVSREKKESFPLTVTSAQKNPTAFYLCASSTGGDRTYEQYFGPGTRLTVT.

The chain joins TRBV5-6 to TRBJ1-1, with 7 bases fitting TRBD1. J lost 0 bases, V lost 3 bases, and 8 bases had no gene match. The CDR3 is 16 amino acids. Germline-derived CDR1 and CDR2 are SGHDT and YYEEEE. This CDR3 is CASSWWGQGVNTEAFF. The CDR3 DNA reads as TGTGCCAGCAGCTGGTGGGGGCAGGGGGTGAACACTGAAGCTTTCTTT.

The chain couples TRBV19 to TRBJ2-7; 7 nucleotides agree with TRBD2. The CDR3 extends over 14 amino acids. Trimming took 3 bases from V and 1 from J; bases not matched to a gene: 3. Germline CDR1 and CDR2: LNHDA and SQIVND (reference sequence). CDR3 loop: CASSMSGESYEQYF. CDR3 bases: TGTGCCAGTAGTATGAGCGGGGAATCCTACGAGCAGTACTTC.

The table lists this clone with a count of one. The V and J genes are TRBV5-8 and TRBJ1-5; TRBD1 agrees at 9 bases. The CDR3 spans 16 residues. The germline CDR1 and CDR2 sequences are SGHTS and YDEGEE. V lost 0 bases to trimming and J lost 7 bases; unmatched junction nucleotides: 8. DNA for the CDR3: TGTGCCAGCAGCTTGGGGACAGGGGAAAGGCGACAGCCCCAGCATTTT. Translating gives CASSLGTGERRQPQHF. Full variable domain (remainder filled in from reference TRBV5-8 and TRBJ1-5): EAGVTQSPTHLIKTRGQQATLRCSPISGHTSVYWYQQALGLGLQFLLWYDEGEERNRGNFPPRFSGRQFPNYSSELNVNALELEDSALYLCASSLGTGERRQPQHFGDGTRLSIL.

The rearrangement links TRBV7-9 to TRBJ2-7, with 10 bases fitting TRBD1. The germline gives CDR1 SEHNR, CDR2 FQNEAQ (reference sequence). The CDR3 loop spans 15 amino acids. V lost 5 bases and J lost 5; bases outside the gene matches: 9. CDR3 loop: CASSPPGQGRDEQYF. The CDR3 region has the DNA TGTGCCAGCAGCCCTCCGGGACAGGGGAGGGACGAGCAGTACTTC.

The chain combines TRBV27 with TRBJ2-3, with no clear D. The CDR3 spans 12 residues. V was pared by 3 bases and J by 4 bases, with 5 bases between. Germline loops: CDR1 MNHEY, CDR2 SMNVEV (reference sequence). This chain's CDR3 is CASSFSADTQYF. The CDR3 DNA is TGTGCCAGCAGTTTTTCGGCAGATACGCAGTATTTT.

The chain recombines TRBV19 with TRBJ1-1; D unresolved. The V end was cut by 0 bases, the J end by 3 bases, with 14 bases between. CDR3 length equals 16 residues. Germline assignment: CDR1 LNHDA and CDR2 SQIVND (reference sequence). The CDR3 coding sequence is TGTGCCAGTAGTATAGATGGCGGGGAAGGAGACACTGAAGCTTTCTTT. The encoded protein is CASSIDGGEGDTEAFF.

CDR3 nucleotides: TGTGCCAGCAGCCGCATACAGGGCGAGCAGTACTTC. The encoded protein is CASSRIQGEQYF. V gene TRBV11-3 combines with J gene TRBJ2-7; TRBD1 is a possible D gene (6 bases). This CDR3 region has 12 residues. Germline assignment: CDR1 SGHNT and CDR2 YENEEA. V was clipped by 5 bases and J by 6 bases, with 11 bases between them. Based on the CDR3 plus reference TRBV11-3 and TRBJ2-7, the full variable domain is EAGVVQSPRYKIIEKKQPVAFWCNPISGHNTLYWYLQNLGQGPELLIRYENEEAVDDSQLPKDRFSAERLKGVDSTLKIQPAELGDSAVYLCASSRIQGEQYFGPGTRLTVT.

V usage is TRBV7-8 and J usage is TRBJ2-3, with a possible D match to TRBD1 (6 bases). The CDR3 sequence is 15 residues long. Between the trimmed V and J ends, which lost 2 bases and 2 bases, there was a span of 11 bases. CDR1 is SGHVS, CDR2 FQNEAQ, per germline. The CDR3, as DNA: TGTGCCAGCAGCTTAAGCTCAGGGGCCACAGATACGCAGTATTTT. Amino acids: CASSLSSGATDTQYF.

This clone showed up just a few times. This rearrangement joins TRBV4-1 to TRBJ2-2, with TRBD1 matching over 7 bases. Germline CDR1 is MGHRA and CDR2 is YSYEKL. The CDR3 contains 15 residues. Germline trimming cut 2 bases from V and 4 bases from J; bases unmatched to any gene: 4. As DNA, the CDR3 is TGCGCCAGCAGCCAAAAGTACAGGGGCACCGGGGAGCTGTTTTTT. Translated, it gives CASSQKYRGTGELFF.

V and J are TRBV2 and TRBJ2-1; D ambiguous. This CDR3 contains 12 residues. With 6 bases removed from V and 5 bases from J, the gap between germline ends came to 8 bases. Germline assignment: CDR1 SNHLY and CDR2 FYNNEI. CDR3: CASRVLDNEQFF. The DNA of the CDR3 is TGTGCCAGCAGGGTACTCGACAATGAGCAGTTCTTC.

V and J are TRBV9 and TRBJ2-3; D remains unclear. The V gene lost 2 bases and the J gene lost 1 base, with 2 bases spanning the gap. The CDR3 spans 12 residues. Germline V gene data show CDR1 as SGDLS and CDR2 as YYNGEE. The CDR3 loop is CASSVGTDTQYF. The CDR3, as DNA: TGTGCCAGCAGCGTCGGCACAGATACGCAGTATTTT. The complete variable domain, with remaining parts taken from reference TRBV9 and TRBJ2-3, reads DSGVTQTPKHLITATGQRVTLRCSPRSGDLSVYWYQQSLDQGLQFLIQYYNGEERAKGNILERFSAQQFPDLHSELNLSSLELGDSALYFCASSVGTDTQYFGPGTRLTVL.

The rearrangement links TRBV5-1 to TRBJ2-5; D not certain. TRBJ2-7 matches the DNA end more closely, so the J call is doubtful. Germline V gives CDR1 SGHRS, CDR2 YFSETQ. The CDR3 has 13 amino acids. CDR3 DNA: TGCGCCAGCAGCTTGAGTACGCTCTACGAGCAGTACTTC. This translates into CASSLSTLYEQYF.

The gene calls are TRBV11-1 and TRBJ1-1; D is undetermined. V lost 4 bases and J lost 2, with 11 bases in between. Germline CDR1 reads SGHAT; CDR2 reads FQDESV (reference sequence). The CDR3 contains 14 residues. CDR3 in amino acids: CASSSLGLNTEAFF. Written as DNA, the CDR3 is TGTGCCAGCAGCTCCCTGGGCCTCAACACTGAAGCTTTCTTT.

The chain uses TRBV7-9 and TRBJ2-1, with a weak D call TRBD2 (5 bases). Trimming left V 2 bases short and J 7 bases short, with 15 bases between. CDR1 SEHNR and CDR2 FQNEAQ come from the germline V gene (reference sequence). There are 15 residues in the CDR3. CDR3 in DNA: TGTGCCAGCAGCTTACCTCCTCTTACTAGAAATGAGCAGTTCTTC. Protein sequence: CASSLPPLTRNEQFF.

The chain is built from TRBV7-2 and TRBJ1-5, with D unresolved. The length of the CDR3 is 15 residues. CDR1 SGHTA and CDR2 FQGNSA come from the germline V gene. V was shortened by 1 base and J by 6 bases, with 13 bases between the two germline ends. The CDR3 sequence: CASSLGRTVGQPQHF. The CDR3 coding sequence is TGTGCCAGCAGCTTAGGGAGGACCGTCGGTCAGCCCCAGCATTTT. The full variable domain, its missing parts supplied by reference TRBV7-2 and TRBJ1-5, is GAGVSQSPSNKVTEKGKDVELRCDPISGHTALYWYRQSLGQGLEFLIYFQGNSAPDKSGLPSDRFSAERTGGSVSTLTIQRTQQEDSAVYLCASSLGRTVGQPQHFGDGTRLSIL.

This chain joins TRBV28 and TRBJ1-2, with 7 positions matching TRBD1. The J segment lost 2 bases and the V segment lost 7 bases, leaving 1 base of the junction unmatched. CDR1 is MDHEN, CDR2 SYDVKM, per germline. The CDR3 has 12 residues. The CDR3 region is CASTRGNYGYTF. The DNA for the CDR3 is TGTGCCAGCACCAGGGGGAACTATGGCTACACCTTC.